Sequencing of this T cell receptor beta chain was carried out in a study of T cell responses to AZD1222 COVID-19 vaccine. The study's findings and limits: At study baseline, merely roughly 6 AZD1222 recipients were seropositive.

About this clone: Its antigen is not known.

The CDR3 covers 15 residues. Per the germline V gene, CDR1 is LNHDA and CDR2 is SQIVND (reference sequence). Trimming took 3 bases from V and 4 from J; bases not matched to a gene: 6. The method was immunoSEQ multiplex PCR; TCRdb's version includes in-frame clones alone and lacks a portion of them. The sample includes fewer than 200,000 clones, under 95% of them seen just once. Sequenced here: peripheral blood, sampled 28 days after the second AZD1222 dose. This sequence was found in an adult who received the AZD1222 COVID-19 vaccine. The rearrangement uses TRBV19 and TRBJ1-5; 7 nucleotides agree with TRBD1. The CDR3, as DNA: TGTGCCAGTAGTATCGGACAGGCTTCTAATCAGCCCCAGCATTTT. Translating gives CASSIGQASNQPQHF. Full variable domain (remainder filled in from reference TRBV19 and TRBJ1-5): DGGITQSPKYLFRKEGQNVTLSCEQNLNHDAMYWYRQDPGQGLRLIYYSQIVNDFQKGDIAEGYSVSREKKESFPLTVTSAQKNPTAFYLCASSIGQASNQPQHFGDGTRLSIL.